What follows are 14 T cell receptor beta chains derived from one specimen sequenced in a study of regulatory T cells in long-lasting Graves disease. Building of the TCR beta libraries involved iRepertoire HTBI primers and Arm-PCR of CDR3 regions. TCRdb re-analysed the multiplex PCR reads in MiXCR, keeping a single row per CDR3 protein. The table records 300,000 to 400,000 distinct CDR3 sequences, around 20% of them present only once. Noted time point: persistent/refractory GD, antithyroid drugs over 5 years with positive TRAb. PBMCs provided the RNA from which the TCR library was made. Sequenced here: peripheral blood mononuclear cells (PBMCs), sampled when the disease was refractory, from a patient treated with antithyroid drugs. The receptors here all came from a female donor with Graves disease.

V and J are TRBV5-8 and TRBJ2-3, with 9 bases identical to TRBD1. The CDR3 is made up of 15 amino acids. Trimming at V came to 0 bases and at J to 3 bases, leaving 2 bases not matched to a gene. From germline, CDR1 is SGHTS and CDR2 YDEGEE. The CDR3 region is CASSLVTGGTDTQYF. The CDR3 DNA reads as TGTGCCAGCAGCTTGGTGACAGGGGGAACAGATACGCAGTATTTT.

This clonotype has a count of ten or more. The chain joins TRBV7-2 to TRBJ1-2; TRBD1 might be the D (6 bases). The V gene lost 5 bases and the J gene lost 0 bases, with 13 bases spanning the gap. This CDR3 is 15 amino acids long. Germline CDR1 SGHTA, CDR2 FQGNSA. The CDR3 coding sequence is TGTGCCAGCAGCGCAACAGGGTGGGCTAACTATGGCTACACCTTC. Translation: CASSATGWANYGYTF.

This clonotype was detected ten times or more. V gene TRBV6-1 combines with J gene TRBJ2-7; 11 bases agree with TRBD2. This CDR3 is built from 15 residues. Looked up from germline, CDR1 is MNHNS and CDR2 is SASEGT. The V and J ends lost 7 bases and 7 bases, in that order; junction bases with no gene match: 12. CDR3 residues: CASNVAGGPNGEQYF. DNA of the CDR3: TGTGCCAGCAATGTAGCGGGAGGGCCGAACGGGGAGCAGTACTTC.

This clonotype has more than one count but fewer than ten. V and J are TRBV28 and TRBJ2-7; 11 nucleotides line up with TRBD2. The length of the CDR3 is 22 residues. Trimming at V came to 3 bases and at J to 1 base, leaving 23 bases not matched to a gene. Germline V gives CDR1 MDHEN, CDR2 SYDVKM. For the CDR3, the DNA is TGTGCCAGCAGTTTGGGGTCGTATTTTAGAGAGGTCGGGACTAGCGGATCCTACGAGCAGTACTTC. It translates to CASSLGSYFREVGTSGSYEQYF. Full variable domain (rest looked up from reference TRBV28 and TRBJ2-7): DVKVTQSSRYLVKRTGEKVFLECVQDMDHENMFWYRQDPGLGLRLIYFSYDVKMKEKGDIPEGYSVSREKKERFSLILESASTNQTSMYLCASSLGSYFREVGTSGSYEQYFGPGTRLTVT.

This clonotype was picked up many times. The rearrangement links TRBV2 to TRBJ2-5; D might be TRBD2 (5 bases). In germline, CDR1 is SNHLY, CDR2 FYNNEI. The ends were cut back, 2 bases at V and 4 bases at J, with 14 bases in the middle. This CDR3 comprises 15 residues. The CDR3 bases are TGTGCCAGCAGTGAATTGGGAGCGGCGGGAGAGACCCAGTACTTC. Amino acids: CASSELGAAGETQYF.

To note about this clonotype: This clone may be a read error of a much larger clone one base away. This likely comes from a read error, as the CDR3 has no conserved phenylalanine or tryptophan at its end. The chain carries TRBV7-9 and TRBJ2-7; unclear D gene. This CDR3 region has 14 residues. Trimming stripped 4 bases from V and 2 bases from J, with 12 bases between. Germline V gene data show CDR1 as SEHNR and CDR2 as FQNEAQ (reference sequence). The CDR3, as DNA: TGTGCCAGCAGCTCCTCTAGGCGGACCTACGAGCAGTACCTC. This gives the protein CASSSSRRTYEQYL.

This chain joins TRBV10-3 and TRBJ2-7; 10 bases line up with TRBD1. This CDR3 spans 14 amino acids. The V segment lost 7 bases and the J segment 6 bases; nucleotides outside the gene matches: 9. Germline V gene sequence: CDR1 ENHRY, CDR2 SYGVKD. CDR3 protein: CAITTGTGASEQYF. The CDR3 DNA reads as TGTGCCATCACCACCGGGACAGGGGCGAGCGAGCAGTACTTC.

On this clonotype: Mismatch with germline at one junction end may stem from a read error. The chain couples TRBV7-7 to TRBJ2-1; D is ambiguous. CDR1 and CDR2 (germline): SSHAT, FNYEAQ (reference sequence). There are 14 residues in the CDR3. The chain's CDR3 is CASSNTYYDNEQFF. The CDR3 bases are TGTGCTAGCAGCAATACCTATTACGATAATGAGCAGTTCTTC.

A remark on this clonotype: With a far larger clone one base away, a read error is the likely cause. This chain uses TRBV11-3 with TRBJ1-4, with D perhaps TRBD1 (6 bases). The CDR3 runs 16 residues. Germline-derived CDR1 and CDR2 are SGHNT and YENEEA. Trimming removed 4 bases at V and 8 bases at J, with 20 bases between. The CDR3 loop is CASSSLNGGRREKLFF. The CDR3 region has the DNA TGTGCCAGCAGCTCTTTGAACGGGGGGCGTCGGGAAAAACTGTTTTTT.

This clonotype has at least ten counts. V usage is TRBV11-2 and J usage is TRBJ1-4; 10 nucleotides align to TRBD1. The CDR3 covers 17 residues. Losses at the gene ends were 0 bases for V and 4 bases for J; bases not matched to a gene: 5. Germline lookup yields CDR1 SGHAT and CDR2 FQNNGV. The CDR3 protein is CASSLESWTGGNEKLFF. The CDR3 nucleotides read TGTGCCAGCAGCTTAGAGTCCTGGACAGGGGGTAATGAAAAACTGTTTTTT.

The chain links TRBV6-6 to TRBJ1-6, with D unresolved. The CDR3 covers 17 residues. In germline, CDR1 is MNHNY, CDR2 SVGAGI (reference sequence). V lost 0 bases, J lost 2 bases, and 11 bases lay in between. The CDR3 spells CASSYSRGYAYNSPLHF. CDR3 in DNA: TGTGCCAGCAGTTACTCGCGGGGTTACGCCTATAATTCACCCCTCCACTTT.

This clonotype was counted a few times. J is TRBJ1-2 and V is TRBV4-3, with D possibly TRBD1 on 5 matching bases. Trimming took 1 base from V and 5 from J, leaving 14 bases between them. Per the germline V gene, CDR1 is LGHNA and CDR2 is YSLEER. CDR3 size: 15 residues. The DNA for the CDR3 is TGCGCCAGCAGCCAAGTGTTGGGGCAGAGTTATGGCTACACCTTC. This translates into CASSQVLGQSYGYTF.

This clonotype has a count of ten or more. The chain is built from TRBV6-5 and TRBJ1-1; D is possibly TRBD1 (6 bases). Germline-derived CDR1 and CDR2 are MNHEY and SVGAGI. The length of the CDR3 is 14 residues. V lost 1 base and J lost 3, with 9 bases in between. The CDR3 is CASSYYRAHTEAFF. CDR3 coding DNA: TGTGCCAGCAGTTACTACAGGGCGCACACTGAAGCTTTCTTT.

The chain is built from TRBV13 and TRBJ2-7, with 9 positions matching TRBD2. V lost 4 bases and J lost 7; bases outside the gene matches: 11. In germline, CDR1 is PRHDT, CDR2 FYEKMQ (reference sequence). This CDR3 has 15 amino acids. The CDR3 loop is CASSSLLAGLREQYF. In DNA form, the CDR3 reads TGTGCCAGCAGCTCCCTACTAGCGGGTCTACGGGAGCAGTACTTC.